Ten or more counts support the clone carrying this T cell receptor beta chain. The antigen remains undetermined. The V segment lost 5 bases and the J segment 4 bases; nucleotides outside the gene matches: 8. The CDR3 runs 15 residues. This sample stems from a study of regulatory T cells in long-lasting Graves disease. Broader study findings: What was studied was peripheral blood only, and not thyroid tissue.

Time point denoted: newly diagnosed GD, antithyroid drugs for less than 3 months. The TCR library was prepared using RNA isolated from PBMCs. Construction of the TCR beta libraries employed iRepertoire HTBI primers in conjunction with Arm-PCR of CDR3 regions. MiXCR, applied by TCRdb to the multiplex PCR reads, yields one record per CDR3 protein. Among about 440,000 distinct CDR3 sequences listed, more than 13% were seen once. The data also belong to a second study, concerning T cells in Graves' hyperthyroidism and ophthalmopathy.

This clonotype was obtained from a woman in her 30s with Graves disease. The chain couples TRBV12-3 or TRBV12-4 to TRBJ2-7; 10 bases align to TRBD2. The source material was peripheral blood mononuclear cells (PBMCs), sampled at new diagnosis, from a patient treated with antithyroid drugs. This CDR3 reads CASSQAGGPGYEQYF. The CDR3 DNA reads TGTGCCAGCAGTCAAGCGGGAGGGCCTGGGTACGAGCAGTACTTC.